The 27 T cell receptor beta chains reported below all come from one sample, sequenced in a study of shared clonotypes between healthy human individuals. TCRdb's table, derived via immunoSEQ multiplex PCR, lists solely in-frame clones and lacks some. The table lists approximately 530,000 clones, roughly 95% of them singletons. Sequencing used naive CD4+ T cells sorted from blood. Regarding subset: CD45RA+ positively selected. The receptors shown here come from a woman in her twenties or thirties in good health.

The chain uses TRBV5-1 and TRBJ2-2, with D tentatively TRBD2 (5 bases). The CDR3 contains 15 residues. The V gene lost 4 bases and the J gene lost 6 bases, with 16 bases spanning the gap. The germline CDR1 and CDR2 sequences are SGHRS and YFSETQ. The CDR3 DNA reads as TGCGCCAGCAGCCCGTCTTGGGAGTTGGCCGGGGAGCTGTTTTTT. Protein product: CASSPSWELAGELFF.

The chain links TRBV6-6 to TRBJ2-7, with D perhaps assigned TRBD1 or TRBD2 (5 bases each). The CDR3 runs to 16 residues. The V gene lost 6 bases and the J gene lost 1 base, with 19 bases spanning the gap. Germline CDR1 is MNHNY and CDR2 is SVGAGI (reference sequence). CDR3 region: CASRDSPGRQSYEQYF. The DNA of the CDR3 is TGTGCCAGCAGAGATTCCCCGGGACGGCAATCCTACGAGCAGTACTTC.

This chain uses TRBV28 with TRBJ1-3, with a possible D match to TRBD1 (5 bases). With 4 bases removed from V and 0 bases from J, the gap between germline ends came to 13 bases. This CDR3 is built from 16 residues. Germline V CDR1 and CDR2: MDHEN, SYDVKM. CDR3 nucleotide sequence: TGTGCCAGCAGTTCAGGGACGGCGAGCTCTGGAAACACCATATATTTT. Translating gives CASSSGTASSGNTIYF.

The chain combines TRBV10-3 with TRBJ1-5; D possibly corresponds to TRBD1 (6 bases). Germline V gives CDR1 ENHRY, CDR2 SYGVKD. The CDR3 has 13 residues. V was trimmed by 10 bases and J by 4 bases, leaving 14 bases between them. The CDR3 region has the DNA TGTGCCACCCAGGGGCTGGGGAATCAGCCCCAGCATTTT. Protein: CATQGLGNQPQHF.

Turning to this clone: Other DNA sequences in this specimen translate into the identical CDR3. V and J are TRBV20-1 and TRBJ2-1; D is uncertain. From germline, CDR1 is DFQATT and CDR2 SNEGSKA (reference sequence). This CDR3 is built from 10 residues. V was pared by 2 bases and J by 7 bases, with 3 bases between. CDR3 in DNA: TGCAGTGCTAGAATAAATGAGCAGTTCTTC. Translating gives CSARINEQFF.

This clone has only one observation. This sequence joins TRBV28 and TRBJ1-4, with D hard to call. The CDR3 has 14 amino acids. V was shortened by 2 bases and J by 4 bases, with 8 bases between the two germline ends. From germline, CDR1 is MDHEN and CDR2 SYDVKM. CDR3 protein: CASSLAVINEKLFF. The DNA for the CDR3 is TGTGCCAGCAGTTTAGCAGTGATTAATGAAAAACTGTTTTTT.

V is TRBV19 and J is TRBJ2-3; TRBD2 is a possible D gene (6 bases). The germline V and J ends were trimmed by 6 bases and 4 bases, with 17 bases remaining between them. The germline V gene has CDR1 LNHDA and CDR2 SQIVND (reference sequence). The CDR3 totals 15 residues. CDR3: CASRGGGTRADTQYF. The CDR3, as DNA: TGTGCCAGTAGGGGCGGCGGGACTCGAGCAGATACGCAGTATTTT.

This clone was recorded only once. The CDR3 here is CASRKQGGREKLFF. DNA for the CDR3: TGTGCCAGCCGTAAACAGGGGGGGCGGGAAAAACTGTTTTTT. This sequence joins TRBV28 and TRBJ1-4, with TRBD1 identical over 8 bases. Germline V gene data show CDR1 as MDHEN and CDR2 as SYDVKM. The V and J ends lost 8 bases and 8 bases, in that order; junction bases with no gene match: 10. The CDR3 extends over 14 amino acids.

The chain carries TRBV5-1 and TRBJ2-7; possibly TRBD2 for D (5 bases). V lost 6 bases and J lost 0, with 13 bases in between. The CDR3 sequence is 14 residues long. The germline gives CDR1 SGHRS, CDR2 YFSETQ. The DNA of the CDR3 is TGCGCCAGCAATGGGAGTCCAGCCTCCTACGAGCAGTACTTC. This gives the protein CASNGSPASYEQYF.

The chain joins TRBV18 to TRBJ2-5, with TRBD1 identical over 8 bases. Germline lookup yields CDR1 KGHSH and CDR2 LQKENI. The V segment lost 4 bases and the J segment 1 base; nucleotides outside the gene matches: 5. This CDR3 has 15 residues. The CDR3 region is CASSLAGTGQETQYF. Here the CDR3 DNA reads TGTGCCAGCTCACTTGCAGGGACAGGCCAAGAGACCCAGTACTTC. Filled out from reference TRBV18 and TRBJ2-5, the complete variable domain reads NAGVMQNPRHLVRRRGQEARLRCSPMKGHSHVYWYRQLPEEGLKFMVYLQKENIIDESGMPKERFSAEFPKEGPSILRIQQVVRGDSAAYFCASSLAGTGQETQYFGPGTRLLVL.

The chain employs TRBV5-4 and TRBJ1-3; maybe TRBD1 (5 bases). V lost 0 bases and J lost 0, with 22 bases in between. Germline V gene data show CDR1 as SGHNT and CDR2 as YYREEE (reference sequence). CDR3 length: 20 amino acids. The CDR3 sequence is CASSLVLGTGALSSGNTIYF. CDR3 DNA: TGTGCCAGCAGCTTGGTTTTAGGCACAGGCGCCCTAAGCTCTGGAAACACCATATATTTT.

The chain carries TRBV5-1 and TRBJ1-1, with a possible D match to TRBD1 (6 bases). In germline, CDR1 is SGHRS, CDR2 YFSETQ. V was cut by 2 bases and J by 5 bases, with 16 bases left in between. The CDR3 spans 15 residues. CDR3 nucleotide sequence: TGCGCCAGCAGCTTTGGGGGCGTGGAGAGGACTGAAGCTTTCTTT. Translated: CASSFGGVERTEAFF.

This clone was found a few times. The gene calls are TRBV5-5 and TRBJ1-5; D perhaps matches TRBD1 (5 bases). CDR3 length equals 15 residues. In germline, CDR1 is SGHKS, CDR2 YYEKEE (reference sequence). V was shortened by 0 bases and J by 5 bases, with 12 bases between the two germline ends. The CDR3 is CASSLDFGGDQPQHF. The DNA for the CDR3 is TGTGCCAGCAGCTTGGACTTCGGGGGGGATCAGCCCCAGCATTTT.

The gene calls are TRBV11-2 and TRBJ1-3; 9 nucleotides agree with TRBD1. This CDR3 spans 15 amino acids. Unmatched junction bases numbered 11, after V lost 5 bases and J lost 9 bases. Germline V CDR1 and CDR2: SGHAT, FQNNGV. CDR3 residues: CASSHNPGTGFTIYF. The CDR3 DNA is TGTGCCAGCAGCCACAACCCCGGGACAGGGTTCACCATATATTTT.

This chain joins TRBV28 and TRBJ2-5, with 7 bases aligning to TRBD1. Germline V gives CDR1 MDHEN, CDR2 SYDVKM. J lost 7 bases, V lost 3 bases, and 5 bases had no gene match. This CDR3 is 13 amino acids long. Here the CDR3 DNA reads TGTGCCAGCAGTTTGTACAGGGGTGGGACCCAGTACTTC. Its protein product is CASSLYRGGTQYF.

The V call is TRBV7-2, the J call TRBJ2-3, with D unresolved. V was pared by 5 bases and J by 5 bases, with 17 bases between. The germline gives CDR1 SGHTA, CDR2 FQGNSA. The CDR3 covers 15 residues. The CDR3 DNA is TGTGCCAGCAGCCCCCGGTGGGCTGCCCGAGATACGCAGTATTTT. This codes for CASSPRWAARDTQYF.

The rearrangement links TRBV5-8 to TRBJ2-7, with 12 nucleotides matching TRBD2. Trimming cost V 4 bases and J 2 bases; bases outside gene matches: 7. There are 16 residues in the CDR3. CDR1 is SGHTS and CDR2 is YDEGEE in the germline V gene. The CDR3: CASSRRLAGVPYEQYF. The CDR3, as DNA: TGTGCCAGCAGCAGGCGACTAGCGGGGGTTCCCTACGAGCAGTACTTC.

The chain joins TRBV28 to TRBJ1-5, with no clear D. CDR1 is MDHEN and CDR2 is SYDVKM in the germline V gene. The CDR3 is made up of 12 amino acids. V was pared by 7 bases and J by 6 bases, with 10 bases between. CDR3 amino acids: CASISLGQPQHF. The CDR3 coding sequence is TGTGCCAGCATCTCGTTGGGTCAGCCCCAGCATTTT.

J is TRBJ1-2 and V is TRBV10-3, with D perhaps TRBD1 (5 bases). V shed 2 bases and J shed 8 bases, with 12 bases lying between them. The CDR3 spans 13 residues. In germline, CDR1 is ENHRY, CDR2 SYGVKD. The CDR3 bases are TGTGCCATCAGTGAGCAGGAGGGGAACGGCTACACCTTC. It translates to CAISEQEGNGYTF.

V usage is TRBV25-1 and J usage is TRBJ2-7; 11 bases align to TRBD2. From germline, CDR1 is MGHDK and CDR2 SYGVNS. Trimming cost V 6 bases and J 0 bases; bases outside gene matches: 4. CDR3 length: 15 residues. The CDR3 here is CASSLTSGISYEQYF. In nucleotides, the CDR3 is TGTGCCAGCAGCCTGACTAGCGGGATCTCCTACGAGCAGTACTTC.

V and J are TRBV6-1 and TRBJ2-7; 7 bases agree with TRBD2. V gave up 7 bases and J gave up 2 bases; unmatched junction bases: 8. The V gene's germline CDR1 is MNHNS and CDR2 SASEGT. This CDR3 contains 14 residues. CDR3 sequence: CASISGTAPYEQYF. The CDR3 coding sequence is TGTGCCAGCATCAGCGGGACGGCACCCTACGAGCAGTACTTC.

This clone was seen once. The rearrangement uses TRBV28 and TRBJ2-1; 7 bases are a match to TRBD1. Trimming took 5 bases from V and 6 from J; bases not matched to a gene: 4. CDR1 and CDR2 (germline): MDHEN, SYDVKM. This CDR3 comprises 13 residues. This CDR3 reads CASSRDSPNEQFF. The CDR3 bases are TGTGCCAGCAGTCGGGACAGCCCCAATGAGCAGTTCTTC.

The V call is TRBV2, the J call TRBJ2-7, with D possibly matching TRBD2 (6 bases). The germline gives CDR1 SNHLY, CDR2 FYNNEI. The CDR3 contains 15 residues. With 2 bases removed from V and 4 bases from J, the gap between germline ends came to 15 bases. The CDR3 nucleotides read TGTGCCAGCAGTGAAAGGTCCGGGGGTTGGTACGAGCAGTACTTC. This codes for CASSERSGGWYEQYF.

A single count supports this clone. The CDR3 bases are TGCGCCAGCAGCTTGTTGTTGGATACGCAGTATTTT. This encodes CASSLLLDTQYF. This chain uses TRBV5-1 with TRBJ2-3; D gene unclear. This CDR3 contains 12 residues. CDR1 and CDR2 (germline): SGHRS, YFSETQ. V shed 1 base and J shed 6 bases, with 6 bases lying between them.

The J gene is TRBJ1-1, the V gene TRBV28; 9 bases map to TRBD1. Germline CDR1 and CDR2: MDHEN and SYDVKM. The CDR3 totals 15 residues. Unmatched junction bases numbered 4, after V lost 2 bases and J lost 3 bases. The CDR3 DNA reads TGTGCCAGCAGTTTACCGGGACAGGGTTACACTGAAGCTTTCTTT. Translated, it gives CASSLPGQGYTEAFF.

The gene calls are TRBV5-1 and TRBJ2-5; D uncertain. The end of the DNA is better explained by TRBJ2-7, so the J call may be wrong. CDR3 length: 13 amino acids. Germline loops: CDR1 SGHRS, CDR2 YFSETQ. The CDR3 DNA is TGCGCCAGCAGCTTGAGGGAACCCTACGAGCAGTACTTC. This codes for CASSLREPYEQYF.

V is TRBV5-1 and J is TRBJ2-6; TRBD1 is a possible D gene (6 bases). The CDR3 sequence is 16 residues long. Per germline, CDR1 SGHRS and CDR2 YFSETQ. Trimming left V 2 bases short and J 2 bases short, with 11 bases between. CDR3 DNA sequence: TGCGCCAGCAGCTTAACAGGGTCACCTGGGGCCAACGTCCTGACTTTC. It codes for CASSLTGSPGANVLTF.